Shown below are 17 T cell receptor beta chains from a single sample sequenced in a study of T cell responses to AZD1222 COVID-19 vaccine. This table comes from immunoSEQ multiplex PCR, and its TCRdb copy is limited to in-frame clones, with some not included. This table has about 180,000 clones, around 88% appearing once. Sequenced here: peripheral blood, sampled 28 days after the second AZD1222 dose. Receptors were obtained from an adult who received the AZD1222 COVID-19 vaccine.

The chain couples TRBV12-3 or TRBV12-4 to TRBJ2-4, with D possibly matching TRBD1 (6 bases). This CDR3 spans 11 amino acids. Trimming cost V 5 bases and J 8 bases, with 7 bases left between them. CDR3 amino acids: CASSRQDIQYF. The CDR3 DNA is TGTGCCAGCAGTCGACAGGACATTCAGTACTTC.

This rearrangement joins TRBV27 to TRBJ2-5; the match to TRBD1 covers 7 bases. The CDR3 totals 18 residues. The germline V gene encodes CDR1 MNHEY and CDR2 SMNVEV (reference sequence). V gave up 4 bases and J gave up 1 base; unmatched junction bases: 15. As DNA, the CDR3 is TGTGCCAGCAGTTCTGGGGTTGGACCCCACAGGGGCCAAGAGACCCAGTACTTC. It is translated as CASSSGVGPHRGQETQYF.

The V gene is TRBV7-8, the J gene TRBJ2-1; D is uncertain. The CDR3 loop spans 16 amino acids. Germline CDR1 SGHVS, CDR2 FQNEAQ. With 5 bases removed from V and 0 bases from J, the gap between germline ends came to 14 bases. DNA for the CDR3: TGTGCCAGCAGCGTCCTAGGGCTGAGCTCCTACAATGAGCAGTTCTTC. Protein: CASSVLGLSSYNEQFF.

The rearrangement links TRBV4-3 to TRBJ1-3; D is ambiguous. The CDR3 is 15 amino acids. The germline gives CDR1 LGHNA, CDR2 YSLEER. The ends were cut back, 1 base at V and 2 bases at J, with 9 bases in the middle. CDR3 sequence (DNA): TGCGCCAGCAGCCAAGCCGCAGTCACTGGAAACACCATATATTTT. Translated: CASSQAAVTGNTIYF.

For the CDR3, the DNA is TGCGCCAGCAGTGAGTCGACGGGGGTTCGGTACTTC. This translates into CASSESTGVRYF. J is TRBJ2-7 and V is TRBV10-1; D might be TRBD2 (6 bases). Trimming removed 0 bases at V and 12 bases at J, with 12 bases between. The CDR3 is 12 amino acids. Germline loops: CDR1 WNHNN, CDR2 SYGVQD (reference sequence).

The V gene is TRBV7-2, the J gene TRBJ1-4; no reliable D call. CDR1 and CDR2 (germline): SGHTA, FQGNSA. The length of the CDR3 is 15 residues. V dropped 2 bases and J dropped 5 bases, with 12 bases sitting between them. CDR3 region: CASSLSSRENEKLFF. The CDR3 region has the DNA TGTGCCAGCAGCTTATCTTCCAGAGAAAATGAAAAACTGTTTTTT. The entire variable domain, with the rest obtained from reference TRBV7-2 and TRBJ1-4, is as follows: GAGVSQSPSNKVTEKGKDVELRCDPISGHTALYWYRQSLGQGLEFLIYFQGNSAPDKSGLPSDRFSAERTGGSVSTLTIQRTQQEDSAVYLCASSLSSRENEKLFFGSGTQLSVL.

The chain is built from TRBV9 and TRBJ1-3; D perhaps matches TRBD1 (5 bases). Germline values: CDR1 SGDLS, CDR2 YYNGEE. The CDR3 loop spans 16 amino acids. Trimming took 0 bases from V and 2 from J, leaving 12 bases between them. The DNA of the CDR3 is TGTGCCAGCAGCGTAGGGGGGACTGAAACTGGAAACACCATATATTTT. Residues: CASSVGGTETGNTIYF.

V usage is TRBV3-1 (or the pseudogene TRBV3-2) and J usage is TRBJ2-2, with 9 bases that match TRBD1. This CDR3 has 15 amino acids. Per the germline V gene, CDR1 is LGHDT and CDR2 is YNNKEL (reference sequence). Losses at the gene ends were 4 bases for V and 6 bases for J; bases not matched to a gene: 6. Here the CDR3 DNA reads TGTGCCAGCAGCCTGGGACAGGGATCCCCCGGGGAGCTGTTTTTT. This translates into CASSLGQGSPGELFF.

A single count supports this clone. V and J are TRBV3-1 (or the pseudogene TRBV3-2) and TRBJ2-3, with a possible D match to TRBD2 (5 bases). The CDR3 runs 16 residues. The ends were cut back, 5 bases at V and 1 base at J, with 16 bases in the middle. Germline V CDR1 and CDR2: LGHDT, YNNKEL (reference sequence). CDR3 DNA sequence: TGTGCCAGCAGCTCCCTAGCCCTAACTGGCACAGATACGCAGTATTTT. It translates to CASSSLALTGTDTQYF.

This clone appeared a single time. V and J are TRBV4-3 and TRBJ2-3, with a possible D match to TRBD2 (5 bases). There are 13 residues in the CDR3. Germline lookup yields CDR1 LGHNA and CDR2 YSLEER. Trimming removed 1 base from V and 9 bases from J, with 11 bases in between. The CDR3 nucleotides read TGCGCCAGCAGCCAAGCGGCCCCGGGGACGCAGTATTTT. Translating gives CASSQAAPGTQYF.

The chain employs TRBV2 and TRBJ1-5; TRBD1 matches at 7 bases. With V trimmed by 6 bases and J by 5 bases, 10 bases remained unmatched. CDR1 and CDR2 (germline): SNHLY, FYNNEI. This CDR3 has 15 residues. The DNA for the CDR3 is TGTGCCAGCAGACCCACAGACAGGGAGGATCAGCCCCAGCATTTT. It codes for CASRPTDREDQPQHF.

This clone was detected only once. J is TRBJ1-1 and V is TRBV13; D is possibly TRBD1 (5 bases). The CDR3 is 16 residues long. Trimming pared 0 bases from V and 4 bases from J, leaving 15 bases between. The germline V gene encodes CDR1 PRHDT and CDR2 FYEKMQ (reference sequence). The CDR3 loop is CASSLGSTVGATEAFF. The CDR3 coding sequence is TGTGCCAGCAGCTTAGGATCGACAGTGGGTGCCACTGAAGCTTTCTTT.

The rearrangement links TRBV3-1 (or the pseudogene TRBV3-2) to TRBJ1-4; no clear D gene. V dropped 1 base and J dropped 2 bases, with 17 bases sitting between them. Germline V gene lookup returns CDR1 LGHDT and CDR2 YNNKEL (reference sequence). This CDR3 has 18 amino acids. CDR3 sequence (DNA): TGTGCCAGCAGCCAAGCAATCCAGGTAGTTGCGACTAATGAAAAACTGTTTTTT. Translating it yields CASSQAIQVVATNEKLFF.

This rearrangement joins TRBV11-2 to TRBJ2-5; 8 positions match TRBD2. The CDR3 sequence is 15 residues long. The germline gives CDR1 SGHAT, CDR2 FQNNGV. V was pared by 4 bases and J by 4 bases, with 8 bases of the junction left unmatched. The CDR3 DNA reads as TGTGCCAGCAGCTCAGGCACGGGAGGGGGAGAGACCCAGTACTTC. Translating gives CASSSGTGGGETQYF.

The chain uses TRBV6-5 and TRBJ1-6; D unclear. Per the germline V gene, CDR1 is MNHEY and CDR2 is SVGAGI. V was shortened by 5 bases and J by 10 bases, with 15 bases between the two germline ends. The CDR3 contains 14 residues. The CDR3 sequence: CASSRGEGRSPLHF. The CDR3 bases are TGTGCCAGCAGTCGAGGCGAGGGCAGATCACCCCTCCACTTT.

The chain employs TRBV5-4 and TRBJ1-1, with D maybe TRBD1 (5 bases). CDR1 is SGHNT and CDR2 is YYREEE in the germline V gene (reference sequence). The V gene lost 2 bases and the J gene lost 4 bases, with 6 bases spanning the gap. The CDR3 consists of 12 residues. The CDR3 DNA is TGTGCCAGCAGCTTCGACAGCACTGAAGCTTTCTTT. This gives the protein CASSFDSTEAFF.

V usage is TRBV23-1 and J usage is TRBJ1-6; D is uncertain. TRBV23-1 is an open reading frame whose function is uncertain. Trimming stripped 4 bases from V and 10 bases from J, with 11 bases between. The CDR3 runs to 13 residues. CDR3 amino acids: CASSPRLESPLHF. CDR3 sequence (DNA): TGCGCCAGCAGTCCCCGTTTGGAATCACCCCTCCACTTT.